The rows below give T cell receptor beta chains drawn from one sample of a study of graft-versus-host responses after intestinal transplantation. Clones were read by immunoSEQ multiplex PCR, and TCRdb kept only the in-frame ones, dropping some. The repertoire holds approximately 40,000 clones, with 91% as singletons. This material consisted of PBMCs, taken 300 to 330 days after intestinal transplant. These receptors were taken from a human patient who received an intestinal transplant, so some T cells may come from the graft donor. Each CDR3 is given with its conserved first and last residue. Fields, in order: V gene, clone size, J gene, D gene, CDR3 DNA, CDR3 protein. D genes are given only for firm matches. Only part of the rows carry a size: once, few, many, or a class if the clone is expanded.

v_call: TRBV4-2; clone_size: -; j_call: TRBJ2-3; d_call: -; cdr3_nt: TGTGCCAGCAGCCAAGATAGTGGCACAGATACGCAGTATTTT; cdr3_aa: CASSQDSGTDTQYF
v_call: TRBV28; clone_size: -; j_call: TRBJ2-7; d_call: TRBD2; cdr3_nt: TGTGCCAGCAGTTTAGGTAGCGGGAGGGGTGGCGAGCAGTACTTC; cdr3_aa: CASSLGSGRGGEQYF
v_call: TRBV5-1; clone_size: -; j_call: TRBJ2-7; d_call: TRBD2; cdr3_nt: TGCGCCAGCAGCTTGGATTGGGAGGGCGAGCAGTACTTC; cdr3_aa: CASSLDWEGEQYF
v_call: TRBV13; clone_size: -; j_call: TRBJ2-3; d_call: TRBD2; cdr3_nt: TGTGCCAGCAGCTTCTTTAGCGGGAGAACAGATACGCAGTATTTT; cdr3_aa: CASSFFSGRTDTQYF
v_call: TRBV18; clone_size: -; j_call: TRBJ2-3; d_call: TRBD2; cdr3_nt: TGTGCCAGCTCACCGCCGGGACTAGCGGGAGACTCAGATACGCAGTATTTT; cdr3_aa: CASSPPGLAGDSDTQYF
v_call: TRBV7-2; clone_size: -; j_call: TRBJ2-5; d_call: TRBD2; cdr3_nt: TGTGCCAGCAGCTCCTTACTAGCGGGGGGAGAAGTGACCCAGTACTTC; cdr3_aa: CASSSLLAGGEVTQYF
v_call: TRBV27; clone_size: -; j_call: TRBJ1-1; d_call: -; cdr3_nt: TGTGCCAGCAGTTTTGGGTCCTCCGAAGCTTTCTTT; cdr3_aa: CASSFGSSEAFF
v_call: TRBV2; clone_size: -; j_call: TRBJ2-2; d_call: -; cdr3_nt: TGTGCCAGCGCACAGTCCGACACCGGGGAGCTGTTTTTT; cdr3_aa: CASAQSDTGELFF
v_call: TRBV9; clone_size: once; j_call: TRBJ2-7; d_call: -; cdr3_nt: TGTGCCAGCAGCACAGAGGGTGCCGGGTCCTACGAGCAGTACTTC; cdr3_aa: CASSTEGAGSYEQYF
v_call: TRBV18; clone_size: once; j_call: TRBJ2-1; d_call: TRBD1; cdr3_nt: TGTGCCAGCTCACCACGACAGGGCGATGAGCAGTTCTTC; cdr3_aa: CASSPRQGDEQFF
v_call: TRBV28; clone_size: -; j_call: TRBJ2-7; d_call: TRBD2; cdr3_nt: TGTGCCAGCAGTCCCCACGGGACTAGCAGAAACGAGCAGTACTTC; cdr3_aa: CASSPHGTSRNEQYF
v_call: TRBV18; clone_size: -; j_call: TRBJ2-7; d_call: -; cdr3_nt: TGTGCCAGCTCACCTTCAGTAAGTCAGGCACTCTACGAGCAGTACTTC; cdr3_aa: CASSPSVSQALYEQYF
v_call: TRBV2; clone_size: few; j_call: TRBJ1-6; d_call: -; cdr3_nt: TGTGCCAGCAGTCGTCAGAGCAACTATAATTCACCCCTCCACTTT; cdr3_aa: CASSRQSNYNSPLHF
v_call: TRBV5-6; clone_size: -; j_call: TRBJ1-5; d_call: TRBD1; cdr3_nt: TGTGCCAGCAGCTTGCGGCGCTCCGGGACAGGACTTACAGAGCCCCAGCATTTT; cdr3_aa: CASSLRRSGTGLTEPQHF
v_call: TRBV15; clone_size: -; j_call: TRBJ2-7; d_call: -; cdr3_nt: TGTGCCACCAGCAGAGATCCCCCCTACGAGCAGTACTTC; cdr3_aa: CATSRDPPYEQYF
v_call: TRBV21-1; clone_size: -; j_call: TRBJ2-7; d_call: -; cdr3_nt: TGTGCCAGCAGCAAAGAGCCGCTAGCGGGGTCCAACGAGCAGTACTTC; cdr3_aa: CASSKEPLAGSNEQYF
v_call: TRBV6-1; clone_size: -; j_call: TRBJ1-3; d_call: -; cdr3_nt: TGTGCCAGCAGTCCCAAATCTGGAAACACCATATATTTT; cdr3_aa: CASSPKSGNTIYF
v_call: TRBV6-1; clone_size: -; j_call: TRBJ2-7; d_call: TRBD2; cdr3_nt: TGTGCCAGCAGTGTAATGCCTAGCGGGAGCTACGAGCAGTACTTC; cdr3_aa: CASSVMPSGSYEQYF
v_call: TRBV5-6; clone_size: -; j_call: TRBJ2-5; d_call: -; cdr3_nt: TGTGCCAGCAGCGTGTCGGGGGTGGAGACCCAGTACTTC; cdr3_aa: CASSVSGVETQYF
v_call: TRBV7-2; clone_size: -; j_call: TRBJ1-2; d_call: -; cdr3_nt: TGTGCCAGCAGCTTAGATGGGTCGGAGGATATCTATGGCTACACCTTC; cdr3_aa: CASSLDGSEDIYGYTF
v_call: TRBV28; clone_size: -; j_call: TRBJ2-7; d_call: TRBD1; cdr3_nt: TGTGCCAGCAGCCAAAACAGGGGTTCCTCCTACGAGCAGTACTTC; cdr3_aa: CASSQNRGSSYEQYF
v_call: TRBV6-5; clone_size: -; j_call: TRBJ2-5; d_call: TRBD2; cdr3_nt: TGTGCCAGTCAACTAGCCGGGACTAGAGGCGAGACCCAGTACTTC; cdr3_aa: CASQLAGTRGETQYF